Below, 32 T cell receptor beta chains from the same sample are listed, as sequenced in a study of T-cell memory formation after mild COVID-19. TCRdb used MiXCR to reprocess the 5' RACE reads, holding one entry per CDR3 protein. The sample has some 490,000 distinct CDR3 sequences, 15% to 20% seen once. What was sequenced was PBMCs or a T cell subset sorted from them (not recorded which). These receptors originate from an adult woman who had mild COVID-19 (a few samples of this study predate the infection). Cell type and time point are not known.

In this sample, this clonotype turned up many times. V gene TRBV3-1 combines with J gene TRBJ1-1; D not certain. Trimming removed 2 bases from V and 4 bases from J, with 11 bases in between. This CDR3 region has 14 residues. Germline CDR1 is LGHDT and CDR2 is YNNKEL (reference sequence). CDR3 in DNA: TGTGCCAGCAGCCAACACAATGGAGGCACTGAAGCTTTCTTT. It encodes CASSQHNGGTEAFF.

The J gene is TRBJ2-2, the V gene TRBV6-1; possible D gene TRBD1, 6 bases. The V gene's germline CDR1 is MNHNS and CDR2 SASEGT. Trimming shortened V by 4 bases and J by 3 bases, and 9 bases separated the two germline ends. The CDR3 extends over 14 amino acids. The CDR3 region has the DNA TGTGCCAGCAGTGCGAACAGGGACACCGGGGAGCTGTTTTTT. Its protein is CASSANRDTGELFF.

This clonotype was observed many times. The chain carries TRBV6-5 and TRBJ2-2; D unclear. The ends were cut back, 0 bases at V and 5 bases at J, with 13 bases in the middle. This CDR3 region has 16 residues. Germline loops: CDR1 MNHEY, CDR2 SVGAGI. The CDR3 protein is CASSYSDPGWTGELFF. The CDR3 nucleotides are TGTGCCAGCAGTTACTCTGACCCTGGATGGACCGGGGAGCTGTTTTTT.

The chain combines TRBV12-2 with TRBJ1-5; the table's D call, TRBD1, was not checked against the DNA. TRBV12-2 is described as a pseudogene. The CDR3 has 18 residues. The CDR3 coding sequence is TGTGCAAGTCGCTTAGAATTGACAGTTCCTTATAGCAATCAGCCCCAGCATTTT. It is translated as CASRLELTVPYSNQPQHF.

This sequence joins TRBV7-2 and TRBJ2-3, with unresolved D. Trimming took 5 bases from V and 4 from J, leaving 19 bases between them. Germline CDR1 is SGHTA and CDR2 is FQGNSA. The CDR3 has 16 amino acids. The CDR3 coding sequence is TGTGCCAGCAGCCCAGGACGGCTGCTAATGGCAGATACGCAGTATTTT. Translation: CASSPGRLLMADTQYF.

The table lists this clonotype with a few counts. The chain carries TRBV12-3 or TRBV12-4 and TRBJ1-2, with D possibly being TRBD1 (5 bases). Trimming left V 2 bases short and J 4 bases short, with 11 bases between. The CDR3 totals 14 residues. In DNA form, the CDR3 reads TGTGCCAGCAGTTTACCTGGACAAAGCTATGGCTACACCTTC. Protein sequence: CASSLPGQSYGYTF.

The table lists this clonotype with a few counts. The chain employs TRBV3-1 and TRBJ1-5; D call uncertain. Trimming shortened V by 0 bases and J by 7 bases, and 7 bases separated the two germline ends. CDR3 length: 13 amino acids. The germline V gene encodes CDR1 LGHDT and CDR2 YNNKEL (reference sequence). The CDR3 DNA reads TGTGCCAGCAGCCAAGATACGCGGCAGCCCCAGCATTTT. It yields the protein CASSQDTRQPQHF.

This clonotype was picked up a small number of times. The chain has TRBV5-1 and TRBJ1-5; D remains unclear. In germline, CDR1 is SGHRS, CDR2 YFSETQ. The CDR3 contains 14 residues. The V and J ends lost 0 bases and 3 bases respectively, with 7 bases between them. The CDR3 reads CASSLDRSNQPQHF. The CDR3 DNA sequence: TGCGCCAGCAGCTTGGACAGATCCAATCAGCCCCAGCATTTT.

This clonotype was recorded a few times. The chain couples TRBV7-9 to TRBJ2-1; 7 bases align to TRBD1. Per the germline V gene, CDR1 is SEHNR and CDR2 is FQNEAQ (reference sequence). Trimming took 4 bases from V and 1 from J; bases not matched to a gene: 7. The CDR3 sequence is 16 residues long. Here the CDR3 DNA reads TGTGCCAGCAGCTCCCACAGGGGTCCATCCTACAATGAGCAGTTCTTC. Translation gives CASSSHRGPSYNEQFF.

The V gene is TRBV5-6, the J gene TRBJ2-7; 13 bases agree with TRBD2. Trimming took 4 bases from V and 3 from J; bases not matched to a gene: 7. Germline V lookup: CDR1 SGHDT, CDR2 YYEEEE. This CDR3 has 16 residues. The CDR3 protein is CASSGQGLAGYYEQYF. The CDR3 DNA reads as TGTGCCAGCAGCGGGCAGGGACTAGCGGGATACTACGAGCAGTACTTC.

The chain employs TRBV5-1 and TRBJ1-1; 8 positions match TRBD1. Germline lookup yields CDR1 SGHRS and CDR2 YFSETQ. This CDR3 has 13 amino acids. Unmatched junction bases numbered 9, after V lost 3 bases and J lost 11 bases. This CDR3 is CASSSGQASGAFF. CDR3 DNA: TGCGCCAGCAGCTCGGGACAGGCCTCAGGGGCTTTCTTT.

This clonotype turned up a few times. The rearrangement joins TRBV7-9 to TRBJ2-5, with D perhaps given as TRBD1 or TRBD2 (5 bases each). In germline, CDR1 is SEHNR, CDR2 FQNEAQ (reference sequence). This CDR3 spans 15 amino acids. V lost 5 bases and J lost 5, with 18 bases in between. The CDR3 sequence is CASSPPGARRETQYF. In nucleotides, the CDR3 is TGTGCCAGCAGCCCCCCCGGGGCCCGAAGGGAGACCCAGTACTTC.

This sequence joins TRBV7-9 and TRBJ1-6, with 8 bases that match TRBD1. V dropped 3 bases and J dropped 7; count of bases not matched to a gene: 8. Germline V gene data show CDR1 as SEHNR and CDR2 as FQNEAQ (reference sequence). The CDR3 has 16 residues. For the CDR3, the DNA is TGTGCCAGCAGCTTCAGACAGGGGTCCTCAAATTCACCCCTCCACTTT. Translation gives CASSFRQGSSNSPLHF.

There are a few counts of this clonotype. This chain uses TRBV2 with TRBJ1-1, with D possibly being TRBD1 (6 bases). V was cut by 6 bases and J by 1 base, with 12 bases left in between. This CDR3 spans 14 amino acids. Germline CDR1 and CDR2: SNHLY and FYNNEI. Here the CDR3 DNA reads TGTGCCAGCAGCGCCGGGACACCGAACACTGAAGCTTTCTTT. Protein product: CASSAGTPNTEAFF.

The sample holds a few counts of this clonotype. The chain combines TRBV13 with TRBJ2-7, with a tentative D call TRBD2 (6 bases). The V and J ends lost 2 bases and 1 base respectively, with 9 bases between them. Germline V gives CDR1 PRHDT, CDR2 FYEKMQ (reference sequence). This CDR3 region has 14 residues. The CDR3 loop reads CASSLRRGSYEQYF. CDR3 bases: TGTGCCAGCAGCTTAAGGCGGGGATCCTACGAGCAGTACTTC.

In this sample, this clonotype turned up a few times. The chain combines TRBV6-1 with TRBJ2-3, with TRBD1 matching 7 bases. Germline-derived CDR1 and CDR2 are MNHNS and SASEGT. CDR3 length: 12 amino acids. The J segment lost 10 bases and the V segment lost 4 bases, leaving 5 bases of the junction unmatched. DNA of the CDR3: TGTGCCAGCAGTGGGACAGGCCGATCGCAGTATTTT. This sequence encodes CASSGTGRSQYF.

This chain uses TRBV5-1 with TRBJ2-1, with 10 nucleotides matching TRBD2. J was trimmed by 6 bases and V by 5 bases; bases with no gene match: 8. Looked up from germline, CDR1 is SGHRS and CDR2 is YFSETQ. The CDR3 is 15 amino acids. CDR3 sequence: CASRGLAGVRNEQFF. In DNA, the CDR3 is TGCGCCAGCAGGGGGCTAGCGGGGGTACGCAATGAGCAGTTCTTC. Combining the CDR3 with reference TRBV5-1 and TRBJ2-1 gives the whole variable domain KAGVTQTPRYLIKTRGQQVTLSCSPISGHRSVSWYQQTPGQGLQFLFEYFSETQRNKGNFPGRFSGRQFSNSRSEMNVSTLELGDSALYLCASRGLAGVRNEQFFGPGTRLTVL.

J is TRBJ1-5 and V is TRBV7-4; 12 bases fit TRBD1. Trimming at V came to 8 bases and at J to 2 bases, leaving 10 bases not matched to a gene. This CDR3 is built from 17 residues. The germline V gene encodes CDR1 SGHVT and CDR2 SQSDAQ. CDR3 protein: CASRDRGLRGGNQPQHF. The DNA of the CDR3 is TGTGCCAGCCGGGACAGGGGGCTCCGTGGGGGCAATCAGCCCCAGCATTTT.

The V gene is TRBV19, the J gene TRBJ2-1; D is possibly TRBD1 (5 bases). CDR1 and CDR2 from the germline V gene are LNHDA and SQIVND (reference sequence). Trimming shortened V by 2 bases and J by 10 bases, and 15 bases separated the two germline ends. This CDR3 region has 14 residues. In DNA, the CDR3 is TGTGCCAGTAGTATATCAGGGATTATGGGAGAGCAGTTCTTC. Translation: CASSISGIMGEQFF.

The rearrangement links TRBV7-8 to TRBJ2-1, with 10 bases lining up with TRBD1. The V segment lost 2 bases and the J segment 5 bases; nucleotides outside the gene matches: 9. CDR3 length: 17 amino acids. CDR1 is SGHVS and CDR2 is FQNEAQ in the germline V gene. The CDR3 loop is CASSLPRGTGDNNEQFF. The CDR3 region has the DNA TGTGCCAGCAGCTTACCTAGGGGGACAGGGGATAACAATGAGCAGTTCTTC.

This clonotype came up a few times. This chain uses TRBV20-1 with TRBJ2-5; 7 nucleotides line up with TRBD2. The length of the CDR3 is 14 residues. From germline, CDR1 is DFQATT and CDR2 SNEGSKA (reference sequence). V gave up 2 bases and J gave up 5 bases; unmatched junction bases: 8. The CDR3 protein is CSARTGRAVETQYF. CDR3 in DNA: TGCAGTGCTAGAACGGGGAGGGCCGTGGAGACCCAGTACTTC.

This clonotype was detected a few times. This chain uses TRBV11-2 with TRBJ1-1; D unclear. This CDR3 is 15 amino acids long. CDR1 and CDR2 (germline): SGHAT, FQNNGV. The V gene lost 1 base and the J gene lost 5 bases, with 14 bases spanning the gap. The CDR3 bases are TGTGCCAGCAGCTTAGCCTTACTGGGTTTTACTGAAGCTTTCTTT. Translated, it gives CASSLALLGFTEAFF. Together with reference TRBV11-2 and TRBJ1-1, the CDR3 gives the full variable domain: EAGVAQSPRYKIIEKRQSVAFWCNPISGHATLYWYQQILGQGPKLLIQFQNNGVVDDSQLPKDRFSAERLKGVDSTLKIQPAKLEDSAVYLCASSLALLGFTEAFFGQGTRLTVV.

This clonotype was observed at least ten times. CDR3 in DNA: TGTGCCAGCAGCCCGGGGCTAGTTAGTTCCCGCTCCTACAATGAGCAGTTCTTC. Residues: CASSPGLVSSRSYNEQFF. The chain recombines TRBV9 with TRBJ2-1, with D perhaps matching TRBD1 or TRBD2 (5 bases each). The germline gives CDR1 SGDLS, CDR2 YYNGEE. The CDR3 is made up of 18 amino acids. Trimming stripped 4 bases from V and 0 bases from J, with 20 bases between.

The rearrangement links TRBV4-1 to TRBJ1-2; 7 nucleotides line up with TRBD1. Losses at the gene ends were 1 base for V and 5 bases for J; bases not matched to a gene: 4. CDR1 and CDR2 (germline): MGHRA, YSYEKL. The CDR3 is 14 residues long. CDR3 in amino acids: CASSQASGGYGYTF. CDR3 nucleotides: TGCGCCAGCAGCCAAGCTTCAGGGGGATATGGCTACACCTTC.

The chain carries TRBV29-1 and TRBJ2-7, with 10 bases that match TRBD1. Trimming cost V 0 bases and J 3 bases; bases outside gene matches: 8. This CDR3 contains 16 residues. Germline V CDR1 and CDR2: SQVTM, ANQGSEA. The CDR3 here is CSVEDPGQGIDYEQYF. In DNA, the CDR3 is TGCAGCGTTGAAGATCCGGGACAGGGGATCGACTACGAGCAGTACTTC.

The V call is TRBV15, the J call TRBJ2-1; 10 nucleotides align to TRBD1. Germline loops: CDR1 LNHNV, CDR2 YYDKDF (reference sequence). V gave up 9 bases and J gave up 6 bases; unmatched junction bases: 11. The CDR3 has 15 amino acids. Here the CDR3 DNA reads TGTGCCACTACTTTGACAGGGGGCCATATCAATGAGCAGTTCTTC. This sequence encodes CATTLTGGHINEQFF. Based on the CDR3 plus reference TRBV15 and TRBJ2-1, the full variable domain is DAMVIQNPRYQVTQFGKPVTLSCSQTLNHNVMYWYQQKSSQAPKLLFHYYDKDFNNEADTPDNFQSRRPNTSFCFLDIRSPGLGDTAMYLCATTLTGGHINEQFFGPGTRLTVL.

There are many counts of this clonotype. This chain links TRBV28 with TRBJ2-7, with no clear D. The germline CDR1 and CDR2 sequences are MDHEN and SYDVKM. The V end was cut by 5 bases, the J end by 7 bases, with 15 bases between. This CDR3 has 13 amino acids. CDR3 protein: CASSTGPSWEQYF. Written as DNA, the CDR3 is TGTGCCAGCAGTACCGGACCCTCCTGGGAGCAGTACTTC.

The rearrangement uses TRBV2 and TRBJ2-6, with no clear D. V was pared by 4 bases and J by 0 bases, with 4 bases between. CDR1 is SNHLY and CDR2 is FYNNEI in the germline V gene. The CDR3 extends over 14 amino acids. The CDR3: CASSVSSGANVLTF. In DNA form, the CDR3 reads TGTGCCAGCAGTGTGAGCTCTGGGGCCAACGTCCTGACTTTC.

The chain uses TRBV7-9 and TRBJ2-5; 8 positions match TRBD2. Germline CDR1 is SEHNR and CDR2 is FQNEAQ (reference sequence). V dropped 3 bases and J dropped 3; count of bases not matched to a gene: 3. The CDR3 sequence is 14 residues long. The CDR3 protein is CASSLRGVEETQYF. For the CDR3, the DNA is TGTGCCAGCAGCTTGCGGGGGGTCGAAGAGACCCAGTACTTC. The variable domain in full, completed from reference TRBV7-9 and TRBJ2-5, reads DTGVSQNPRHKITKRGQNVTFRCDPISEHNRLYWYRQTLGQGPEFLTYFQNEAQLEKSRLLSDRFSAERPKGSFSTLEIQRTEQGDSAMYLCASSLRGVEETQYFGPGTRLLVL.

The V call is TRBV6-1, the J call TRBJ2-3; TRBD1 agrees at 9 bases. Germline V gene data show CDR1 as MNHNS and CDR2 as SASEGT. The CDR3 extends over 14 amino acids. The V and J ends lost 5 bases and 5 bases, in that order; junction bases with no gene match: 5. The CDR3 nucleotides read TGTGCCAGCAGTCCCGACAGGGGGAGAGATACGCAGTATTTT. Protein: CASSPDRGRDTQYF.

In DNA form, the CDR3 reads TGTGCCAGCAGCCGAGCAGGTGGGGCCAACGTCCTGACTTTC. As protein: CASSRAGGANVLTF. J is TRBJ2-6 and V is TRBV25-1; D is unclear. Trimming removed 6 bases at V and 3 bases at J, with 9 bases between. The CDR3 runs to 14 residues. Germline CDR1 is MGHDK and CDR2 is SYGVNS.

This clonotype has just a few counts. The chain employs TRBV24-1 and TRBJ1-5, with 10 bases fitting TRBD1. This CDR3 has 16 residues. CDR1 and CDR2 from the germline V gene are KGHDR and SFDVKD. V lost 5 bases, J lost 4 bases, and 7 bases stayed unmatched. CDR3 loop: CATSGTGTGVNQPQHF. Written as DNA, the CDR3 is TGTGCCACCAGTGGTACCGGGACAGGGGTAAATCAGCCCCAGCATTTT.